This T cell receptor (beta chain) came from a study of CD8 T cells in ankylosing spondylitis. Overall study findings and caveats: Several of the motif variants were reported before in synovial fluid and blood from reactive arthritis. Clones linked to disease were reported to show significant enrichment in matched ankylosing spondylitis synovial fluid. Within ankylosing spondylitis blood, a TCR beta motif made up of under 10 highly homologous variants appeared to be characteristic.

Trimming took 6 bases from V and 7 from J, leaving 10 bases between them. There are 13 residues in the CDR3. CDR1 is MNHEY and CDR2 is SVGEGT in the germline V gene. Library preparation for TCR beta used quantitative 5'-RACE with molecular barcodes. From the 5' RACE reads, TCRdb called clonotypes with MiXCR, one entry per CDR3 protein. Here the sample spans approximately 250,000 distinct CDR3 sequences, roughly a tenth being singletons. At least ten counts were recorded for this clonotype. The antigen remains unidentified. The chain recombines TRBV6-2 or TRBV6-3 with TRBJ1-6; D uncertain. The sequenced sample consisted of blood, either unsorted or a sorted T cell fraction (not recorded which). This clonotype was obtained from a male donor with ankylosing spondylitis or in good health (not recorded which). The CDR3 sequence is CASRSERNSPLHF. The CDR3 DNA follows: TGTGCCAGCAGATCGGAGCGAAATTCACCCCTCCACTTT.